These 28 T cell receptor beta chains came from one sample sequenced in a study of OX40 agonist ivuxolimab in advanced cancers. Method: immunoSEQ multiplex PCR; TCRdb's copy keeps in-frame clones and lacks some. The data contain 57,000 or so clones, 85% of them singletons. This specimen was CD4+ or CD8+ T cells sorted from blood, taken in a trial of the OX40 agonist ivuxolimab. The source is an adult with an advanced solid tumor such as melanoma, head and neck, liver or kidney cancer.

This chain links TRBV9 with TRBJ2-7; TRBD1 or TRBD2 may be the D gene (5 bases each). Trimming took 0 bases from V and 3 from J, leaving 10 bases between them. The CDR3 spans 14 residues. CDR1 and CDR2 (germline): SGDLS, YYNGEE. The CDR3 loop reads CASSVGDRNYEQYF. CDR3 in DNA: TGTGCCAGCAGCGTAGGGGACCGAAACTACGAGCAGTACTTC.

This clone has more than one count but fewer than ten. The sample has other DNA sequences that encode this CDR3 too. CDR3 residues: CASSEYKRGDGGQPQHF. The DNA for the CDR3 is TGTGCCAGCAGTGAATATAAAAGGGGGGACGGGGGGCAGCCCCAGCATTTT. The chain uses TRBV25-1 and TRBJ1-5, with a weak D call TRBD1 (6 bases). The CDR3 runs 17 residues. Germline lookup yields CDR1 MGHDK and CDR2 SYGVNS. The V end lost 0 bases, the J end lost 7 bases, and 19 bases lay between the germline ends.

This sequence joins TRBV7-2 and TRBJ2-5, with D hard to call. The DNA end is more similar to TRBJ2-7, so the J call may be wrong. Germline loops: CDR1 SGHTA, CDR2 FQGNSA. The CDR3 has 14 residues. The CDR3 nucleotides are TGTGCCAGCAGCTTAGACCTACAGTACTACGAGCAGTACTTC. Translating it yields CASSLDLQYYEQYF.

The genes are TRBV15 and TRBJ2-1; D may be TRBD2 (5 bases). Trimming pared 1 base from V and 4 bases from J, leaving 11 bases between. CDR3 size: 15 residues. CDR1 is LNHNV, CDR2 YYDKDF, per germline (reference sequence). Here the CDR3 DNA reads TGTGCCACCAGCAGAGCGGCGGGTTATTACAATGAGCAGTTCTTC. Protein: CATSRAAGYYNEQFF.

This chain uses TRBV5-4 with TRBJ1-4; D perhaps matches TRBD1 (5 bases). The CDR3 is 13 amino acids. V was clipped by 1 base and J by 8 bases, with 9 bases between them. CDR1 and CDR2 from the germline V gene are SGHNT and YYREEE (reference sequence). The DNA of the CDR3 is TGTGCCAGCAGCTTGCAGGGAGGCGAAAAACTGTTTTTT. Encoded protein: CASSLQGGEKLFF.

This CDR3 is CASSMTSGRATSYNEQFF. CDR3 nucleotides: TGTGCCAGTAGTATGACTAGCGGGAGGGCGACCTCCTACAATGAGCAGTTCTTC. J is TRBJ2-1 and V is TRBV19; 14 bases line up with TRBD2. The CDR3 has 18 amino acids. Germline V lookup: CDR1 LNHDA, CDR2 SQIVND (reference sequence). Trimming took 3 bases from V and 0 from J; bases not matched to a gene: 4.

The J gene is TRBJ2-7, the V gene TRBV7-3; 8 bases align to TRBD2. The germline CDR1 and CDR2 sequences are SGHTA and FQGTGA. Trimming removed 5 bases from V and 4 bases from J; junction bases left unmatched: 10. The CDR3 has 15 amino acids. CDR3 DNA: TGTGCCAGCAGCCTAGCGGGTTGGGGGCCGTACGAGCAGTACTTC. The encoded protein is CASSLAGWGPYEQYF.

V usage is TRBV11-2 and J usage is TRBJ2-5; weak D call: TRBD1 (6 bases). The CDR3 extends over 13 amino acids. Germline V gene data show CDR1 as SGHAT and CDR2 as FQNNGV. Trimming pared 5 bases from V and 5 bases from J, leaving 12 bases between. CDR3 nucleotides: TGTGCCAGCAGCCCCATCCAGGGGGAGACCCAGTACTTC. Residues: CASSPIQGETQYF.

V and J are TRBV30 and TRBJ2-7, with D perhaps matching TRBD1 (6 bases). The CDR3 loop spans 13 amino acids. V was pared by 8 bases and J by 0 bases, with 14 bases between. CDR1 is GTSNPN and CDR2 is SVGIG in the germline V gene (reference sequence). CDR3 protein: CAGRRDNSYEQYF. CDR3 in DNA: TGTGCCGGTAGAAGGGACAACTCCTACGAGCAGTACTTC. Supplemented by reference TRBV30 and TRBJ2-7, the full variable domain reads SQTIHQWPATLVQPVGSPLSLECTVEGTSNPNLYWYRQAAGRGLQLLFYSVGIGQISSEVPQNLSASRPQDRQFILSSKKLLLSDSGFYLCAGRRDNSYEQYFGPGTRLTVT.

The rearrangement links TRBV4-3 to TRBJ2-1; a possible D gene is TRBD2 (7 bases). V shed 0 bases and J shed 10 bases, with 19 bases lying between them. The germline gives CDR1 LGHNA, CDR2 YSLEER. The CDR3 is 16 amino acids. DNA of the CDR3: TGCGCCAGCAGCCAAGATCTCGCGGGGGTGGGGACAGAGCAGTTCTTC. The encoded protein is CASSQDLAGVGTEQFF.

This rearrangement joins TRBV12-2 to TRBJ2-7; TRBD2 reflects the table's D call only, with no check against the DNA. TRBV12-2 is termed a pseudogene. This CDR3 has 13 residues. DNA for the CDR3: TGTGCAAGTCGCCCATGGTACGCGCGCGAGCAGTACTTC. It is translated as CASRPWYAREQYF.

DNA for the CDR3: TGCAGTGCCATCCTTTTGGGCGAGCAGTACTTC. Translation: CSAILLGEQYF. The rearrangement uses TRBV20-1 and TRBJ2-7; D unclear. Trimming took 6 bases from V and 6 from J, leaving 12 bases between them. There are 11 residues in the CDR3. The germline V gene encodes CDR1 DFQATT and CDR2 SNEGSKA (reference sequence).

The chain has TRBV28 and TRBJ1-1; D is possibly TRBD1 (5 bases). V gave up 7 bases and J gave up 0 bases, with 15 bases separating them. CDR1 and CDR2 (germline): MDHEN, SYDVKM. The CDR3 is 15 amino acids. CDR3 amino acids: CASTPGGTLNTEAFF. CDR3 nucleotides: TGTGCCAGCACCCCGGGGGGGACTTTGAACACTGAAGCTTTCTTT.

This chain links TRBV9 with TRBJ2-5; D is possibly TRBD1 (6 bases). The CDR3 sequence is 15 residues long. Deletions cut 3 bases from V and 2 bases from J, with 14 bases between. Per germline, CDR1 SGDLS and CDR2 YYNGEE. The CDR3 bases are TGTGCCAGCAGCGGGAGCGGACAGACTCAAGAGACCCAGTACTTC. Amino acids: CASSGSGQTQETQYF.

The chain uses TRBV5-4 and TRBJ2-3; D gene uncertain. Trimming pared 2 bases from V and 0 bases from J, leaving 10 bases between. The CDR3 is made up of 15 amino acids. The germline gives CDR1 SGHNT, CDR2 YYREEE (reference sequence). The CDR3 DNA follows: TGTGCCAGCAGCTTTATGGGCGGTAGCACAGATACGCAGTATTTT. Protein: CASSFMGGSTDTQYF. Full variable domain (missing parts from reference TRBV5-4 and TRBJ2-3): ETGVTQSPTHLIKTRGQQVTLRCSSQSGHNTVSWYQQALGQGPQFIFQYYREEENGRGNFPPRFSGLQFPNYSSELNVNALELDDSALYLCASSFMGGSTDTQYFGPGTRLTVL.

The chain carries TRBV27 and TRBJ1-5; maybe TRBD1 (6 bases). There are 13 residues in the CDR3. Trimming pared 4 bases from V and 5 bases from J, leaving 9 bases between. The germline gives CDR1 MNHEY, CDR2 SMNVEV (reference sequence). This CDR3 reads CASSYSGDQPQHF. CDR3 nucleotides: TGTGCCAGCAGTTACTCAGGGGATCAGCCCCAGCATTTT.

This clone was picked up one time. The gene calls are TRBV9 and TRBJ1-6; D not certain. V gave up 0 bases and J gave up 3 bases, with 4 bases separating them. CDR3 length equals 14 residues. CDR1 is SGDLS and CDR2 is YYNGEE in the germline V gene. The CDR3 here is CASSVDLYNSPLHF. The CDR3 bases are TGTGCCAGCAGCGTAGACCTCTATAATTCACCCCTCCACTTT.

The chain couples TRBV4-1 to TRBJ2-4; D unclear. Germline V gene lookup returns CDR1 MGHRA and CDR2 YSYEKL. The CDR3 contains 14 residues. V lost 6 bases, J lost 0 bases, and 9 bases lay in between. The DNA of the CDR3 is TGCGCCAGCAGTCAGGTGGGAGCCAAAAACATTCAGTACTTC. It yields the protein CASSQVGAKNIQYF.

This chain uses TRBV30 with TRBJ2-7; 7 bases align to TRBD2. Germline trimming cut 5 bases from V and 6 bases from J; bases unmatched to any gene: 4. CDR1 and CDR2 (germline): GTSNPN, SVGIG (reference sequence). This CDR3 is built from 11 residues. The CDR3 loop is CAWGGGVEQYF. Here the CDR3 DNA reads TGTGCCTGGGGGGGAGGGGTCGAGCAGTACTTC.

This rearrangement joins TRBV10-1 to TRBJ2-2; TRBD2 aligns across 10 bases. J lost 7 bases, V lost 4 bases, and 12 bases had no gene match. The germline CDR1 and CDR2 sequences are WNHNN and SYGVQD (reference sequence). The CDR3 consists of 17 residues. This chain's CDR3 is CASSVGTSEFLVGELFF. The CDR3 region has the DNA TGCGCCAGCAGTGTTGGGACTAGCGAGTTTCTAGTCGGGGAGCTGTTTTTT.

This chain connects TRBV11-2 to TRBJ2-3, with no clear D. Germline V gives CDR1 SGHAT, CDR2 FQNNGV. V dropped 0 bases and J dropped 2 bases, with 3 bases sitting between them. The CDR3 length is 13 residues. The CDR3 DNA sequence: TGTGCCAGCAGCTTAGAATACACAGATACGCAGTATTTT. Protein product: CASSLEYTDTQYF. The full variable domain, rest sourced from reference TRBV11-2 and TRBJ2-3, is EAGVAQSPRYKIIEKRQSVAFWCNPISGHATLYWYQQILGQGPKLLIQFQNNGVVDDSQLPKDRFSAERLKGVDSTLKIQPAKLEDSAVYLCASSLEYTDTQYFGPGTRLTVL.

V usage is TRBV2 and J usage is TRBJ2-7; 7 nucleotides match TRBD2. CDR3 length equals 15 residues. J lost 0 bases, V lost 7 bases, and 9 bases had no gene match. Germline loops: CDR1 SNHLY, CDR2 FYNNEI. The DNA for the CDR3 is TGTGCCAGCATCTTGGCCGGGACTATCTCCTACGAGCAGTACTTC. Protein sequence: CASILAGTISYEQYF.

The V and J genes are TRBV13 and TRBJ2-2; no clear D. CDR1 PRHDT and CDR2 FYEKMQ come from the germline V gene (reference sequence). Trimming cost V 6 bases and J 1 base, with 6 bases left between them. The CDR3 covers 13 residues. CDR3 amino acids: CASSIGNTGELFF. The CDR3 DNA is TGTGCCAGCAGTATCGGGAACACCGGGGAGCTGTTTTTT.

This chain connects TRBV7-6 to TRBJ2-7, with 8 positions matching TRBD1. The CDR3 is made up of 14 amino acids. Germline CDR1 and CDR2: SGHVS and FNYEAQ. J gave up 0 bases and V 3 bases, and 1 base lay outside the gene matches. The DNA for the CDR3 is TGTGCCAGCAGCTTGGGACAGGACTCCTACGAGCAGTACTTC. It translates to CASSLGQDSYEQYF.

The chain has TRBV6-6 and TRBJ2-7, with 7 bases aligning to TRBD1. CDR3 length: 15 amino acids. The V gene's germline CDR1 is MNHNY and CDR2 SVGAGI (reference sequence). Trimming took 1 base from V and 1 from J; bases not matched to a gene: 4. The DNA of the CDR3 is TGTGCCAGCAGTTACTTAGAGGACAGGTCCTACGAGCAGTACTTC. It codes for CASSYLEDRSYEQYF.

The chain joins TRBV2 to TRBJ2-7, with 7 bases lining up with TRBD1. CDR3 length: 14 residues. V dropped 6 bases and J dropped 0; count of bases not matched to a gene: 5. Per the germline V gene, CDR1 is SNHLY and CDR2 is FYNNEI. DNA of the CDR3: TGTGCCAGCAGGAGACAGGGAAACTCCTACGAGCAGTACTTC. Encoded protein: CASRRQGNSYEQYF.

The chain couples TRBV5-5 to TRBJ2-7; 7 positions agree with TRBD1. Per germline, CDR1 SGHKS and CDR2 YYEKEE (reference sequence). CDR3 length equals 18 residues. With 0 bases clipped from V and 3 bases from J, the junction kept 15 bases outside the gene matches. This CDR3 is CASSLEGAHLSRYYEQYF. CDR3 bases: TGTGCCAGCAGCTTGGAGGGGGCGCATCTCTCAAGGTACTACGAGCAGTACTTC.

The J gene is TRBJ2-1, the V gene TRBV2; TRBD2 matches 9 bases. This CDR3 spans 15 amino acids. Germline CDR1 and CDR2: SNHLY and FYNNEI. The V segment lost 5 bases and the J segment 3 bases; nucleotides outside the gene matches: 5. CDR3 loop: CASSQLAGNYNEQFF. CDR3 nucleotide sequence: TGTGCCAGCAGTCAGCTAGCGGGAAACTACAATGAGCAGTTCTTC.